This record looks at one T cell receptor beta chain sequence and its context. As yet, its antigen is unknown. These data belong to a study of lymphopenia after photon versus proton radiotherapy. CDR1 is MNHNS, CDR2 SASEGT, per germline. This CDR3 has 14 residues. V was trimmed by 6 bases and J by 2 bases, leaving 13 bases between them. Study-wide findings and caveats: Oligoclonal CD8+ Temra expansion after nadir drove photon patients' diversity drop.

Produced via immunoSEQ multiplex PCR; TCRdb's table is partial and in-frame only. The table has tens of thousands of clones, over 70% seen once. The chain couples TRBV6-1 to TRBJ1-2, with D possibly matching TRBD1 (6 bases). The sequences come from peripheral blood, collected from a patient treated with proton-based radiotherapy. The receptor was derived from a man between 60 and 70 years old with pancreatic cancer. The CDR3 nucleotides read TGTGCCAGCAGCCCATCGACAGGCAACTATGGCTACACCTTC. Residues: CASSPSTGNYGYTF.